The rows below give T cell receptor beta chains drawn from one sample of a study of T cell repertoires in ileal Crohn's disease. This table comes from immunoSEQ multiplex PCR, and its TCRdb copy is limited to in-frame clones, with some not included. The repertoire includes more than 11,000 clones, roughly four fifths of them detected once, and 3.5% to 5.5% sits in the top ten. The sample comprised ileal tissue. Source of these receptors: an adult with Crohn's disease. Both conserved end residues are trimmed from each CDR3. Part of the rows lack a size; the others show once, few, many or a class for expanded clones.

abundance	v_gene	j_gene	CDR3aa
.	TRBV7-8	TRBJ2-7	ASSWGTSGGFEQY
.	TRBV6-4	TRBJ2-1	ASSPGTEYNEQF
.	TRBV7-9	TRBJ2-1	ASSPRGGGHNEQF
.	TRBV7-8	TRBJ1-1	ASSGQFEAF
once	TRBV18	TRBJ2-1	ASSPQGRRNEQF
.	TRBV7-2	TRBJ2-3	ASSLVVGQRTDTQY
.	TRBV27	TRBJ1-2	ASSLRGQKPGGYT
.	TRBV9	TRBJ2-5	ASSIGTATQETQY
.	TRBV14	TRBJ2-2	ASSQGYITTGELF
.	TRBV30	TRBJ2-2	AWNFGQNTGELF
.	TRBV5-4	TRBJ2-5	ASSFQRGQETQY
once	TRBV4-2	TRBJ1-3	ASSQDTSNLGNTIY
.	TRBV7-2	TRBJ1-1	ASSLAGTGITEAF
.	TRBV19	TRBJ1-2	ASSKKLTGLVPGYT
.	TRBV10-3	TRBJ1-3	AAGNRDRGNTIY
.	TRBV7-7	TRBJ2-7	ASSADRGSEQY
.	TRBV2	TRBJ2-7	ASKADTTYEQY
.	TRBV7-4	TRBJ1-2	ASSLLTTGGSYGYT
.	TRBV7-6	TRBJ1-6	ASSDDLSSYNSPLH
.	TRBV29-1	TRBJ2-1	SGKGLAGGKTNNEQF